This T cell receptor (beta chain) emerged from a study of T cell clones after liver transplantation. About the research overall: TCRbeta sequencing after a pre-transplant mixed lymphocyte reaction identified graft-donor-reactive clones, later tracked in post-transplant blood. Broader study findings: Graft donor-reactive T cells possibly entered the graft instead of undergoing deletion. Circulating graft-donor-reactive CD4 TCRbeta sequences fell significantly post-transplant in most of the 8 subjects. Conclusions were preliminary, with small, heterogeneous patient groups.

From germline, CDR1 is LNHDA and CDR2 SQIVND (reference sequence). Trimming cost V 1 base and J 7 bases, with 14 bases left between them. This CDR3 has 15 residues. Clones were sequenced by immunoSEQ multiplex PCR, and TCRdb holds only the in-frame ones, with some missing. Found here are tens of thousands of clones, over 85% of them singletons; the top ten hold approximately 2.6%. As regards this clone: The antigen is unknown.

Here the sequenced sample was CD4+ T cells from blood, taken before liver transplant. The chain couples TRBV19 to TRBJ2-1, with a weak D call TRBD1 (6 bases). The clonotype was recovered from a human donor who received a liver transplant. The DNA for the CDR3 is TGTGCCAGTAGTATAGTAAGGGGGACCGGTAATGAGCAGTTCTTC. Translated, it gives CASSIVRGTGNEQFF.